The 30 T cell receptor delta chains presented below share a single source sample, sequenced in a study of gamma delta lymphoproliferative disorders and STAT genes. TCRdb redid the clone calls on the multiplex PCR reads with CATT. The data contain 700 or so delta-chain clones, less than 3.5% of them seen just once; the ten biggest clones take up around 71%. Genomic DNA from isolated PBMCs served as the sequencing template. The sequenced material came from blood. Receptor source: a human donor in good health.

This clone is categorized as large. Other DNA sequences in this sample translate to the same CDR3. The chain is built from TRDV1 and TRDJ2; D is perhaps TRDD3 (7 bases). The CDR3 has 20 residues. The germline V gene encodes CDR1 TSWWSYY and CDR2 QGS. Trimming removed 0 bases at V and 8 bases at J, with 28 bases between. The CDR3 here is CALGELVLPPGGDRRAQLFF. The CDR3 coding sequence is TGTGCTCTTGGGGAACTAGTCCTACCCCCTGGGGGGGATCGCCGGGCACAACTCTTCTTT.

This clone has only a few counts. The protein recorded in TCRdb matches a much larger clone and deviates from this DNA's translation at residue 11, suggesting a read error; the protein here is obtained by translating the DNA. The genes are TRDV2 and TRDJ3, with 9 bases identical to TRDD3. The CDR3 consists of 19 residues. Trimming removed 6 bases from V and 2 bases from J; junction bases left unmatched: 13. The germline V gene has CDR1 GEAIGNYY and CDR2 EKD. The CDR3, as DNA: TGTGCCTGTTCTTTACTGGGGGACGAAAGCCCCTGGGACACCCGACAGATGTTTTTC. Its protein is CACSLLGDESPWDTRQMFF.

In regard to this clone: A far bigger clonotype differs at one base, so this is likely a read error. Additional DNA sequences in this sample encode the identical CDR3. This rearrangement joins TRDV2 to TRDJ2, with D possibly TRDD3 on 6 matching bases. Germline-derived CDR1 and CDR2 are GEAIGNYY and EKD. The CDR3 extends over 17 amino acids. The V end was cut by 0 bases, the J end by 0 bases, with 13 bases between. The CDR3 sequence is CACDTVARDTLTAQLFF. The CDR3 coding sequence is TGTGCCTGTGACACCGTGGCTCGGGATACTTTGACAGCACAACTCTTCTTT.

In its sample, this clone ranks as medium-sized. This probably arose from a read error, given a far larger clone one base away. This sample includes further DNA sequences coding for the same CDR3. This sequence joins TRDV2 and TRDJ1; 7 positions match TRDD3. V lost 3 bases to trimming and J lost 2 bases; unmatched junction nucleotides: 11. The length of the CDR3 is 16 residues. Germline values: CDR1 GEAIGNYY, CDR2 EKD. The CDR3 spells CACDRLLGKGTDKLIF. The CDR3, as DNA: TGTGCCTGTGACCGCTTACTGGGGAAAGGTACCGATAAACTCATCTTT.

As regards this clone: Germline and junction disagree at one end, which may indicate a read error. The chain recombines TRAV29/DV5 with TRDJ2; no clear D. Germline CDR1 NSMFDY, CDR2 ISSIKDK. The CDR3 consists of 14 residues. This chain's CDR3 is CAASNHSGNTPLIF. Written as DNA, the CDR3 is TGTGCAGCAAGTAATCATTCAGGAAACACACCTCTTATCTTT.

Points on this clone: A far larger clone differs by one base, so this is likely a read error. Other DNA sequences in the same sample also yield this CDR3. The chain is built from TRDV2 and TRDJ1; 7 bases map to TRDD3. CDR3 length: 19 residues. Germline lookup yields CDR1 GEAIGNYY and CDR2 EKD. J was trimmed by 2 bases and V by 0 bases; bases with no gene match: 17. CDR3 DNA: TGTGCCTGTGACACCGCAGGAGGGAGATTGGGGGACCAGACCGATAAACTCATCTTT. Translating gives CACDTAGGRLGDQTDKLIF.

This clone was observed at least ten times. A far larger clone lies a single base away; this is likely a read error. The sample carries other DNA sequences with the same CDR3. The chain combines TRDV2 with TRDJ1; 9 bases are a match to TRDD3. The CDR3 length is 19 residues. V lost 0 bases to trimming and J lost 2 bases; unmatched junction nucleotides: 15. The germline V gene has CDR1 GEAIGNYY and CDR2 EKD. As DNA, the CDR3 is TGTGCCTGTGACACCGCAGGGGGGAGACTGGGGGACCAGACCGATAAACTCATCTTT. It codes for CACDTAGGRLGDQTDKLIF.

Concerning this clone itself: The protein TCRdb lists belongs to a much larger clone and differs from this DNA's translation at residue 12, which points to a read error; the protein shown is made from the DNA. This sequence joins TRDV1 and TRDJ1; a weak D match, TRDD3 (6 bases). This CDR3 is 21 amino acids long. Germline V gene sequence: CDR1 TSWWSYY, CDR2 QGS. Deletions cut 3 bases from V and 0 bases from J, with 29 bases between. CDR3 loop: CALGDPPLAWGVLRYTDKLIF. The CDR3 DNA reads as TGTGCTCTTGGGGATCCCCCTCTGGCATGGGGGGTACTCAGGTACACCGATAAACTCATCTTT.

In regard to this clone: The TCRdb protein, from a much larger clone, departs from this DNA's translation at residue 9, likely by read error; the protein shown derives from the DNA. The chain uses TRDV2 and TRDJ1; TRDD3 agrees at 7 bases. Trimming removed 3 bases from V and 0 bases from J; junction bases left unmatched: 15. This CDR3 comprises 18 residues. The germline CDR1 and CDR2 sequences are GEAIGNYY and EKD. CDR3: CACDFILGNTSYTDKLIF. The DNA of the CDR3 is TGTGCCTGTGACTTTATACTGGGGAATACTAGCTACACCGATAAACTCATCTTT.

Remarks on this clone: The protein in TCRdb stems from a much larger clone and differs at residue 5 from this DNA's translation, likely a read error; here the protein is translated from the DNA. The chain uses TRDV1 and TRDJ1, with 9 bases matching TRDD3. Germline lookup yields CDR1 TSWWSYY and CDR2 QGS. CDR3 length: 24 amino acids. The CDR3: CALGKLRFLYFGVLGDQHTDKLIF. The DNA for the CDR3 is TGTGCTCTTGGGAAACTGAGGTTCCTCTACTTTGGAGTACTGGGGGACCAGCACACCGATAAACTCATCTTT.

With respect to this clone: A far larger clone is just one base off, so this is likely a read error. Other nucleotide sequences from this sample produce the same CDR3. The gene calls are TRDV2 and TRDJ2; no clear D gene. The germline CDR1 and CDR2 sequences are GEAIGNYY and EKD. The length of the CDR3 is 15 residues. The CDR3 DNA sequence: TGTGCCTGTGACGCCGTTGAATCCTTGACGGCACAACTCTTCTTT. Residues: CACDAVESLTAQLFF.

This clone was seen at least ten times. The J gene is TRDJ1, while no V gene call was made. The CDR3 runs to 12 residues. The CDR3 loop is CASPTGARKLIF. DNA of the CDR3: TGTGCCTCCCCTACTGGAGCCCGTAAACTCATCTTT.

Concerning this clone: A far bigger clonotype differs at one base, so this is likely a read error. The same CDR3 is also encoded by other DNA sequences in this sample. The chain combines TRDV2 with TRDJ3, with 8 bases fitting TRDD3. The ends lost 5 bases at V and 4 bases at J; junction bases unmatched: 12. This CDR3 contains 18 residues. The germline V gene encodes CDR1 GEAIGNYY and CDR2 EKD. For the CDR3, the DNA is TGTGCCTGTGTCACACTGGGGGGAAGCTCTTGGGACACCCGACAGATGTTTTTC. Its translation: CACVTLGGSSWDTRQMFF.

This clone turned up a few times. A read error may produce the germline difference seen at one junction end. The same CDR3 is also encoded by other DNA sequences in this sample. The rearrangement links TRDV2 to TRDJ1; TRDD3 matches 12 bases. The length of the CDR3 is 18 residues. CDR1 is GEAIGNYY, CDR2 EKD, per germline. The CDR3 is CACDFILGDTSYTDKLIF. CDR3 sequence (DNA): TGTGCCTGTGACTTTATACTGGGGGATACTAGCTACACTGATAAACTCATCTTC.

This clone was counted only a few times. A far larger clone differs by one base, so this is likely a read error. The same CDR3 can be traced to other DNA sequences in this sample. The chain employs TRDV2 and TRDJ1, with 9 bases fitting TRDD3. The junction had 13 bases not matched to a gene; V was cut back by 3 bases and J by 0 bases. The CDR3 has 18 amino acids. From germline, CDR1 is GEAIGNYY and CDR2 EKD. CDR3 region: CACDFILGDTSYTDKLIF. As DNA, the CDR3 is TGTGCCTGTGACTTTATACTGGGGGACACTAGCTACACCGATAAACTCATCTTT.

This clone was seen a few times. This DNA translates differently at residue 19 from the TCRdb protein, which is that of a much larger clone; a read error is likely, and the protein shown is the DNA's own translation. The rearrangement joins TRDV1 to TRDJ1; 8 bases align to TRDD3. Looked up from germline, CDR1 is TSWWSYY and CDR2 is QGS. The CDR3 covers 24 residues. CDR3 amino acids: CALGEPKRFLTHLGDQAYSDKLIF. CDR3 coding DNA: TGTGCCCTTGGGGAACCGAAGCGGTTCCTGACCCATCTGGGGGACCAGGCGTACTCCGATAAACTCATCTTT.

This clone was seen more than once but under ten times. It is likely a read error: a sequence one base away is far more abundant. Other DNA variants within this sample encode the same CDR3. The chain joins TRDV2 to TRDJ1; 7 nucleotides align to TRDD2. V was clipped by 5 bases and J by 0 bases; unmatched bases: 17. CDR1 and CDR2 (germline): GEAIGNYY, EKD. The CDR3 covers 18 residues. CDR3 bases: TGTGCCTGTGTTCTAGTCTCCTTCCTGCCCACCGACACCGATAAACTCATCTTT. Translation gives CACVLVSFLPTDTDKLIF.

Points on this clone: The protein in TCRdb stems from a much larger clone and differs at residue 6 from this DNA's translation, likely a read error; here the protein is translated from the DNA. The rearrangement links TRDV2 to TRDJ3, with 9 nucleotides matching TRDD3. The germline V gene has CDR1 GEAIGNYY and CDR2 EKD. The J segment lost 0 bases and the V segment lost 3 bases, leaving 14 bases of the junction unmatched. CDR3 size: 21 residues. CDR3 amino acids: CACDSPDTGGTSSWDTRQMFF. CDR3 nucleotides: TGTGCCTGTGACTCTCCGGATACTGGGGGAACGAGCTCCTGGGACACCCGACAGATGTTTTTC.

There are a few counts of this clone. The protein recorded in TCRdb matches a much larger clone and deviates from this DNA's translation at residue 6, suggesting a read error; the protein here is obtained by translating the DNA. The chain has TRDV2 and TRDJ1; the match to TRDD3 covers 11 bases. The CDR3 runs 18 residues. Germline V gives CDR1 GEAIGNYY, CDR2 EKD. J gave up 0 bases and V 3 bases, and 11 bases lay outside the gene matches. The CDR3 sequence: CACDFMLGDTSYTDKLIF. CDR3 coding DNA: TGTGCCTGTGACTTTATGCTGGGGGATACTAGCTACACCGATAAACTCATCTTT.

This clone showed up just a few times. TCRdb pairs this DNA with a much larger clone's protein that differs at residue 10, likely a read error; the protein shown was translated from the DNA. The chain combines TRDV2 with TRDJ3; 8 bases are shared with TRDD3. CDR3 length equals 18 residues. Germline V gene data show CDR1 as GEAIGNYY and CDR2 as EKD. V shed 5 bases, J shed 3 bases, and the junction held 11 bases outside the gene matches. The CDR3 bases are TGTGCCTGTGTCACACTGGGGGGAAGCTGCTGGGACACCCGACAGATGTTTTTC. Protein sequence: CACVTLGGSCWDTRQMFF.

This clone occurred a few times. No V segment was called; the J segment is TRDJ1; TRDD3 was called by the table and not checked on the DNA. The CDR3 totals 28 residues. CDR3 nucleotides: TGTGCTTCATTGTGCCTTCCTACGGAGTACTGGGGGATACGCAGGGGGGTTGGGAGATCCATGTACACCGATAAACTCATCTTT. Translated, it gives CASLCLPTEYWGIRRGVGRSMYTDKLIF.

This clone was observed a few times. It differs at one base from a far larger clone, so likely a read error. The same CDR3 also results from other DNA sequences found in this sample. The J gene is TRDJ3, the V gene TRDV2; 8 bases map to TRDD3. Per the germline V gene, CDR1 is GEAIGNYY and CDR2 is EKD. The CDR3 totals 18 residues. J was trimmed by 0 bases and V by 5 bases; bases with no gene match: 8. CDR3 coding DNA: TGTGCCTGTGTTACACTGGGGGGAAGCTCCTGGGACACCCGACAGATGTTTTTC. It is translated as CACVTLGGSSWDTRQMFF.

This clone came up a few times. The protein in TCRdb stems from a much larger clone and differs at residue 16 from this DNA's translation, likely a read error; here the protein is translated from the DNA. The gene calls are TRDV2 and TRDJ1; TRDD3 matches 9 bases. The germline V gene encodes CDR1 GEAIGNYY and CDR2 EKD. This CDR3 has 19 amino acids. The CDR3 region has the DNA TGTGCCTGTGACACCGCAGGAGGGAGACTGGGGGACCAGACCGATGAACTCATCTTT. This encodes CACDTAGGRLGDQTDELIF.

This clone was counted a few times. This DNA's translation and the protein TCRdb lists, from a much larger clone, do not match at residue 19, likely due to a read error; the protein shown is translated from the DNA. CDR3 amino acids: CALGELRFLYFGVLGDQHADKLIF. CDR3 bases: TGTGCTCTTGGGGAACTGAGGTTCCTCTACTTTGGAGTACTGGGGGACCAGCACGCCGATAAACTCATCTTT. The chain has TRDV1 and TRDJ1, with 9 bases aligning to TRDD3. With V trimmed by 0 bases and J by 3 bases, 29 bases remained unmatched. Germline CDR1 and CDR2: TSWWSYY and QGS. This CDR3 region has 24 residues.

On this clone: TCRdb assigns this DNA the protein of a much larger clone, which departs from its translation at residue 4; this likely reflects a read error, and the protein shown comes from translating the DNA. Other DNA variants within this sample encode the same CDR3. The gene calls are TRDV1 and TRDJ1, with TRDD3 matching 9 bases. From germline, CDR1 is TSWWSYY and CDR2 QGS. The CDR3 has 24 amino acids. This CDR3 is CALRELRFLYFGVLGDQHTDKLIF. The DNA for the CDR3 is TGTGCTCTTCGGGAACTGAGGTTCCTCTACTTTGGAGTACTGGGGGACCAGCACACCGATAAACTCATCTTT.

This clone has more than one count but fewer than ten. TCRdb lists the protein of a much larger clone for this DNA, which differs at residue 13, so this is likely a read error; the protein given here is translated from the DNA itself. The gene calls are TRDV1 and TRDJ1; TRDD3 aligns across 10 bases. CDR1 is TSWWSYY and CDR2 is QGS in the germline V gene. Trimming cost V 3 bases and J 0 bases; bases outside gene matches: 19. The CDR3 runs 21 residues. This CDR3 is CALGDPPLAWGIPRYTDKLIF. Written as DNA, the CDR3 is TGTGCTCTTGGGGATCCCCCTCTGGCATGGGGGATACCCAGGTACACCGATAAACTCATCTTT.

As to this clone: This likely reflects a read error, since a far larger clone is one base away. CDR3 in amino acids: CACDTGVTAQIFF. For the CDR3, the DNA is TGTGCCTGTGACACCGGAGTGACAGCACAAATCTTCTTT. V and J are TRDV2 and TRDJ2; D gene uncertain. CDR3 length equals 13 residues. Germline CDR1 GEAIGNYY, CDR2 EKD.

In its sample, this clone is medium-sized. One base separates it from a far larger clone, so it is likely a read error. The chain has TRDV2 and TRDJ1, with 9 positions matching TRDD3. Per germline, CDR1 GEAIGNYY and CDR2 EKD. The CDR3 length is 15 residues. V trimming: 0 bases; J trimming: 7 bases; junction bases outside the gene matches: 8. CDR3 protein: CACDTLGDIYGKLIF. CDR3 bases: TGTGCCTGTGACACCTTGGGGGATATATACGGTAAACTCATCTTT.

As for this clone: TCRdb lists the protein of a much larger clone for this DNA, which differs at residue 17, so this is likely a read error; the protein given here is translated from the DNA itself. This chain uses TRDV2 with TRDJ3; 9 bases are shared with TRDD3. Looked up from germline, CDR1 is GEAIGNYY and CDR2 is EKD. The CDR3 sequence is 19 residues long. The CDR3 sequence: CACSLLGDESSWDTRQTFF. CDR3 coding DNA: TGTGCCTGTTCTTTACTGGGGGACGAAAGCTCCTGGGACACCCGACAGACGTTTTTC.

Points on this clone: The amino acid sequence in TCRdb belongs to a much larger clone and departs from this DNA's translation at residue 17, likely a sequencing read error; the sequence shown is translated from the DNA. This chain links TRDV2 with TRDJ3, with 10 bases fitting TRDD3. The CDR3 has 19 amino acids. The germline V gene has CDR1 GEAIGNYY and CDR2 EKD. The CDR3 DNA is TGTGCCTGTGACACTCTGGGGGATAAGGAGTCCTGGGACACCCGACAGAAGTTTTTC. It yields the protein CACDTLGDKESWDTRQKFF.